This TCR beta chain was sequenced during a study of OX40 agonist ivuxolimab in advanced cancers. A note on the overall study: The costimulatory receptor OX40 (CD134) was targeted by ivuxolimab, a fully human IgG2 agonistic monoclonal antibody. The paper covers the monotherapy dose-escalation part of the phase I ivuxolimab trial, which included N of about 51 patients. Among the approximately 50 dose-escalation patients, some 19 had hepatocellular carcinoma, approximately 15 melanoma, 9 renal cell carcinoma and 9 head and neck cancer. In the dose-escalation cohort, over 65% of patients were male, and the mean age was approximately 64 years, with a range of roughly 20 to 79. Intravenous ivuxolimab was administered to patients every 2 weeks at six dose levels: 0.01, 0.1, 0.3, 1.5, 3 and 10 mg/kg. The point of sequencing TCRbeta in the periphery was to test whether ivuxolimab changed TCR sequence diversity and drove clonal T-cell expansion. Partial responses occurred in three dose-escalation patients: two with cutaneous melanoma and one with hepatocellular carcinoma. Prior anti-PD-1, anti-PD-L1 or anti-CTLA-4 therapy was permitted, and checkpoint inhibitors had been received by approximately 39% of dose-escalation patients. What the research found in general, with its limitations: Clonal expansion of both CD4+ and CD8+ blood T cells was observed from baseline to week 6 at doses 0.1 to 3.0 mg/kg. Low levels of normalized T-cell clonal expansion were also seen in some patients who did not respond. Which antigens the clonally expanded peripheral T cells were specific for was not determined. In partial responders in the 0.1-3.0 mg/kg groups, normalized peripheral clonal expansion was found to be among the lowest, especially among CD8+ T cells. After ivuxolimab, expanded clones were on average more numerous among CD8+ T cells than among CD4+ T cells.

Genomic DNA was extracted from sorted cells for sequencing of the TCRbeta CDR3 region. The immunoSEQ Assay was used to sequence the TCRbeta CDR3 regions. The table was pulled from immuneACCESS by TCRdb, which kept in-frame rearrangements only. Such tables lose some clones; where checked, under half of the loss comes from unresolved V genes, and the rest has no known cause. The sample records around 77,000 clones, 90% to 95% of which are singletons. The ten largest clones add up to around 4.4% of the sample. This clone came up once. Its antigen is currently not known. No much larger clone is present one base from it, and per-base qualities are unavailable. The trial excluded patients who had a history of autoimmune disease or who were on systemic immunosuppression. In every dose cohort, peripheral blood was drawn for TCR sequencing at baseline, cycle 4 day 1, and cycle 7 day 1. Samples were obtained from an open-label, multicenter, first-in-human phase I dose-escalation trial of ivuxolimab. Adults with locally advanced or metastatic melanoma, renal cell carcinoma, hepatocellular carcinoma or head and neck squamous cell carcinoma were enrolled in the trial. Before TCR sequencing, CD4+ T cells and CD8+ T cells were sorted from peripheral blood as separate populations.

The sequencing used CD4+ or CD8+ T cells sorted from blood, collected in a trial of the OX40 agonist ivuxolimab. This sequence was found in an adult with an advanced solid tumor such as melanoma, head and neck, liver or kidney cancer.

The DNA is TGTGCCAGCAGCTTGGTCCTAGGATCCTACAATGAGCAGTTCTTC. This is translated as CASSLVLGSYNEQFF. The rearranged segments are TRBV5-4 and TRBJ2-1, with the D gene call left open. Taken from the germline V gene (reference sequence), the CDR1 and CDR2 loops are SGHNT and YYREEE. V loses 0 bases, J loses 1 base, and the germline ends lie 8 bases apart. From the cysteine up to the phenylalanine, the CDR3 has a length of 15 residues. The DNA shown is the 45-base CDR3, in frame from base 1.